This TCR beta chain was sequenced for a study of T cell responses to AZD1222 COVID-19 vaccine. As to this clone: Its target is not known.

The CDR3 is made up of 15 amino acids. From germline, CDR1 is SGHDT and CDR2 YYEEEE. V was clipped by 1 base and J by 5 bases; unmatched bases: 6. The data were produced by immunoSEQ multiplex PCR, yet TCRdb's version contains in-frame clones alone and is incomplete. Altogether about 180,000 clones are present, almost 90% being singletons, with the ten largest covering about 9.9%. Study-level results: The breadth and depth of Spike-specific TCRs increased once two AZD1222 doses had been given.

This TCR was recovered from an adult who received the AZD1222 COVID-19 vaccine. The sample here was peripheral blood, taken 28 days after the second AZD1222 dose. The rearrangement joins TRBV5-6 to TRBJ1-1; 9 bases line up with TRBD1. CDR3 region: CASSLRDRDWTEAFF. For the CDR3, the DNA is TGTGCCAGCAGCTTGAGGGACAGGGATTGGACTGAAGCTTTCTTT.